Reported below is one T cell receptor (beta chain). Its specificity is unknown. The read ends 3 residues before the CDR3 terminus; that terminus is restored from the germline J gene. Data came from immunoSEQ multiplex PCR; TCRdb stores just in-frame clones and leaves some out. Found here are roughly 37,000 clones; the top ten clones hold just under 6.5%. The data were taken from a study of T cells in women clearing cervical HPV infection. Study findings and constraints: Richness plus V gene abundances separated cases from controls with AUC 0.7 to 0.9.

Germline V gene data show CDR1 as GTSNPN and CDR2 as SVGIG (reference sequence). V gave up 2 bases and J gave up 4 bases; unmatched junction bases: 9. This CDR3 contains 15 residues. This sequence joins TRBV30 and TRBJ2-3, with 7 bases that match TRBD2. The specimen sequenced was blood buffy coat. The receptor was isolated from a woman between 18 and 75 years old with a cervical HPV16 infection that either progressed to CIN3+ or cleared (not recorded which). CDR3 region: CAWSRVWREPDTQYF. The DNA read from the CDR3 is TGTGCCTGGAGTCGCGTGTGGCGGGAGCCAGATACG.